These T cell receptor beta chains were read from a single sample in a study of CD8+ T cells in alopecia areata. TCRdb keeps only in-frame clones here, not all; method: immunoSEQ multiplex PCR. The sample holds some 190,000 clones, approximately 50% seen once. Sequenced here: CD8+ T cells sorted from blood, sampled at roughly week 52, from a patient treated with tofacitinib. These receptors were obtained from a human donor with alopecia areata. CDR3s include the opening cysteine and the closing phenylalanine or tryptophan. A D gene is named only where the DNA matches it firmly. Only some rows state a clone size, as once, few, many or a class for expanded clones.

v_gene	d_gene	abundance	j_gene	CDR3aa	CDR3nt
TRBV29-1	TRBD2	few	TRBJ2-1	CSVEATIAGDYNEQFF	TGCAGCGTTGAGGCTACTATAGCGGGGGACTACAATGAGCAGTTCTTC
TRBV7-9	NA	NA	TRBJ1-1	CASSLEGVNTEAFF	TGTGCCAGCAGCTTAGAGGGGGTGAACACTGAAGCTTTCTTT
TRBV2	TRBD1	few	TRBJ2-7	CASSRQGPSYEQYF	TGTGCCAGCAGTCGACAGGGTCCCTCCTACGAGCAGTACTTC
TRBV5-1	NA	few	TRBJ2-7	CASSLDREYEQYF	TGCGCCAGCAGCTTGGATCGCGAGTACGAGCAGTACTTC
TRBV7-9	NA	few	TRBJ2-7	CASSDQNSYEQYF	TGTGCCAGCAGCGACCAAAACTCCTACGAGCAGTACTTC
TRBV29-1	NA	NA	TRBJ1-1	CSTKGVLGMNTEAFF	TGCAGCACCAAGGGGGTACTGGGCATGAACACTGAAGCTTTCTTT
TRBV7-9	NA	NA	TRBJ1-2	CASSLARDGYTF	TGTGCCAGCAGCTTAGCCAGGGACGGCTACACCTTC
TRBV7-9	NA	NA	TRBJ1-1	CASAPGTEAFF	TGTGCCAGCGCCCCAGGGACTGAAGCTTTCTTT
TRBV30	NA	NA	TRBJ1-4	CAWSWGRGEEKLFF	TGTGCCTGGAGCTGGGGGAGGGGAGAAGAAAAACTGTTTTTT
TRBV29-1	TRBD1	few	TRBJ1-1	CSVEEGTANTEAFF	TGCAGCGTTGAAGAGGGGACAGCAAACACTGAAGCTTTCTTT
TRBV5-6	TRBD1	NA	TRBJ2-7	CASSWTGGEQYF	TGTGCCAGCAGCTGGACAGGGGGCGAGCAGTACTTC
TRBV29-1	NA	NA	TRBJ2-2	CSVLQGSGELFF	TGCAGCGTGCTACAGGGAAGCGGGGAGCTGTTTTTT
TRBV5-1	NA	few	TRBJ1-1	CASSFSGAGTEAFF	TGCGCCAGCAGCTTTTCGGGGGCGGGGACTGAAGCTTTCTTT
TRBV30	NA	NA	TRBJ1-1	CAWGLDTEAFF	TGTGCCTGGGGCCTGGACACTGAAGCTTTCTTT
TRBV13	TRBD2	few	TRBJ2-5	CASSSLGLAGQETQYF	TGTGCCAGCAGCTCTCTGGGACTAGCGGGTCAAGAGACCCAGTACTTC
TRBV13	TRBD1	few	TRBJ2-7	CASSQGTGGYEQYF	TGTGCCAGCAGCCAAGGGACAGGGGGTTACGAGCAGTACTTC
TRBV27	NA	NA	TRBJ2-3	CASSISDSTDTQYF	TGTGCCAGCAGTATCTCGGACAGCACAGATACGCAGTATTTT
TRBV5-6	NA	few	TRBJ1-6	CASSFGGPLHF	TGTGCCAGCAGCTTCGGCGGGCCCCTCCACTTT
TRBV5-1	NA	NA	TRBJ2-1	CASSLSGSNEQFF	TGCGCCAGCAGCTTGTCCGGTTCCAATGAGCAGTTCTTC
TRBV7-9	TRBD2	NA	TRBJ2-1	CASSLAGTEQFF	TGTGCCAGCAGCCTAGCGGGGACGGAGCAGTTCTTC
TRBV7-9	NA	NA	TRBJ1-2	CASSQTQGYGYTF	TGTGCCAGCAGCCAAACCCAGGGTTACGGCTACACCTTC
TRBV7-3	NA	NA	TRBJ2-1	CASSTYNEQFF	TGTGCCAGCAGCACGTACAATGAGCAGTTCTTC
TRBV30	NA	once	TRBJ2-2	CAHRRGGSGELFF	TGTGCCCACAGGAGGGGTGGGTCCGGGGAGCTGTTTTTT
TRBV5-1	NA	NA	TRBJ1-3	CASSLGRQDSGNTIYF	TGCGCCAGCAGCCTCGGTCGGCAGGACTCTGGAAACACCATATATTTT
TRBV29-1	NA	NA	TRBJ1-1	CSVVSDGTEAFF	TGCAGCGTGGTGAGTGATGGGACTGAAGCTTTCTTT
TRBV2	NA	NA	TRBJ1-2	CASSEDRVGYGYTF	TGTGCCAGCAGTGAAGACAGGGTTGGATATGGCTACACCTTC
TRBV27	NA	NA	TRBJ1-6	CASSYGRNSPLHF	TGTGCCAGCAGTTATGGGAGGAATTCACCCCTCCACTTT
TRBV29-1	NA	NA	TRBJ1-2	CSVEDSQNYGYTF	TGCAGCGTTGAAGATAGCCAAAACTATGGCTACACCTTC
TRBV30	NA	NA	TRBJ1-2	CAWSSPRALYGYTF	TGTGCCTGGAGCTCCCCCCGGGCCCTCTATGGCTACACCTTC
TRBV11-2	TRBD1	few	TRBJ2-7	CASSLERGLTYEQYF	TGTGCCAGCAGCTTAGAGAGGGGGCTAACCTACGAGCAGTACTTC
TRBV2	NA	NA	TRBJ2-7	CASEGQGYEQYF	TGTGCCAGCGAGGGGCAGGGTTACGAGCAGTACTTC
TRBV27	NA	NA	TRBJ2-7	CASSPTGNEQYF	TGTGCCAGCAGCCCTACAGGGAACGAGCAGTACTTC
TRBV15	TRBD1	few	TRBJ2-3	CATSRDRDRGVGTDTQYF	TGTGCCACCAGCAGAGATCGGGACAGGGGAGTGGGCACAGATACGCAGTATTTT
TRBV5-6	TRBD1	NA	TRBJ1-2	CASRGQGPGYTF	TGTGCCAGCAGGGGACAGGGACCTGGCTACACCTTC
TRBV6-1	NA	NA	TRBJ1-5	CASSETRRGNQPQHF	TGTGCCAGCAGTGAAACTCGGAGGGGCAATCAGCCCCAGCATTTT
TRBV10-3	TRBD2	NA	TRBJ2-5	CAISELAGDLETQYF	TGTGCCATCAGTGAACTAGCGGGGGATTTAGAGACCCAGTACTTC
TRBV30	TRBD1	NA	TRBJ2-7	CAWRDPTGGAYEQYF	TGTGCCTGGAGGGACCCGACAGGGGGCGCCTACGAGCAGTACTTC
TRBV11-1	NA	NA	TRBJ2-3	CASSRITSTDTQYF	TGTGCCAGCAGCCGAATAACTAGCACAGATACGCAGTATTTT
TRBV15	NA	NA	TRBJ1-1	CATSPPTVLNTEAFF	TGTGCCACCAGCCCCCCGACCGTCCTGAACACTGAAGCTTTCTTT
TRBV5-1	NA	few	TRBJ1-1	CASSLGPGQNTEAFF	TGCGCCAGCAGCTTGGGTCCAGGGCAGAACACTGAAGCTTTCTTT
TRBV7-8	TRBD1	many	TRBJ2-4	CASSPDRGGKNIQYF	TGTGCCAGCAGCCCAGACAGGGGTGGCAAAAACATTCAGTACTTC
TRBV30	NA	few	TRBJ1-1	CAWRTGWAEAFF	TGTGCCTGGAGAACGGGGTGGGCCGAAGCTTTCTTT
TRBV5-6	NA	NA	TRBJ2-5	CASSSGHTQETQYF	TGTGCCAGCAGCTCTGGACACACTCAAGAGACCCAGTACTTC
TRBV29-1	NA	NA	TRBJ1-2	CSVEDMAGYDYGYTF	TGCAGCGTTGAAGATATGGCAGGATACGACTATGGCTACACCTTC
TRBV7-6	NA	once	TRBJ2-7	CASSSYPTESRYEQYF	TGTGCCAGCAGCTCATACCCAACGGAATCGCGTTACGAGCAGTACTTC